The present T cell receptor (beta chain) was sequenced within a study of blood T cell repertoires in COVID-19. Clinical histories supplied by participants themselves formed the basis of cohort assignment. Libraries were prepared by immunoSEQ multiplex PCR; TCRdb keeps only in-frame clonotypes and omits some of them. The sample has 150,000 to 200,000 clones, about 72% seen once. The V segment lost 7 bases and the J segment 4 bases; nucleotides outside the gene matches: 9. The CDR3 length is 16 residues. The V gene's germline CDR1 is LNHDA and CDR2 SQIVND (reference sequence). Sequencing was done on a sample of PBMCs or T cells enriched from blood (not recorded which). The V gene is TRBV19, the J gene TRBJ2-2, with 10 nucleotides matching TRBD1. The TCR was taken from a woman aged 45-59 years who had recovered from COVID-19. The CDR3 here is CASTPRQGAFTGELFF. In DNA, the CDR3 is TGTGCCAGTACCCCTAGACAGGGGGCGTTCACCGGGGAGCTGTTTTTT.